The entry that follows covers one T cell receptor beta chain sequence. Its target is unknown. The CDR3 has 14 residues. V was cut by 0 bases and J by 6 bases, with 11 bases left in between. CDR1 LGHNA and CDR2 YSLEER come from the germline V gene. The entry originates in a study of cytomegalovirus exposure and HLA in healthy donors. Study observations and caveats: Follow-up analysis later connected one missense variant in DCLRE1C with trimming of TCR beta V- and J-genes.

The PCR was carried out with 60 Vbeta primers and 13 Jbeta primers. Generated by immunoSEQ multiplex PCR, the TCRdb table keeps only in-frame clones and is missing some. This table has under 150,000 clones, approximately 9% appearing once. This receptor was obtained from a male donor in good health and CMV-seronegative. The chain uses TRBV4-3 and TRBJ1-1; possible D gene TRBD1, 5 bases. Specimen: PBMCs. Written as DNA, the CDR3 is TGCGCCAGCAGCCAAGATAAGTCAGGGCCTGAAGCTTTCTTT. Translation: CASSQDKSGPEAFF.